This TCR beta chain was recovered during a study of cytotoxic CD8 clonotypes in ibrutinib-treated CLL. Some clones are missing from TCRdb's copy, which holds only in-frame ones; the method was immunoSEQ multiplex PCR. The sample lists 150,000 to 250,000 clones, over 60% seen once, with roughly 12% in the top ten. CDR1 MNHNS and CDR2 SASEGT come from the germline V gene. The CDR3 loop spans 12 amino acids. Trimming cost V 7 bases and J 6 bases, with 11 bases left between them. The sequence was collected from a human donor with chronic lymphocytic leukemia. The sample was PBMCs, taken after 24 months of ibrutinib treatment. The chain links TRBV6-1 to TRBJ2-3; no firm D call. DNA of the CDR3: TGTGCCAGCACCAGAGCCTTTGATACGCAGTATTTT. It encodes CASTRAFDTQYF.